These 18 T cell receptor beta chains were sequenced from one sample in a study of blood T cell repertoires in COVID-19. Profiling relied on immunoSEQ multiplex PCR, and the TCRdb table lists in-frame clones only, not all of them. The sample includes roughly 250,000 clones, more than 70% of them seen just once. Sample: PBMCs or T cells enriched from blood (not recorded which). The receptors were sampled from a woman between 45 and 60 years old who had recovered from COVID-19.

The V call is TRBV18, the J call TRBJ1-2; D not certain. Trimming stripped 5 bases from V and 0 bases from J, with 7 bases between. This CDR3 contains 13 residues. Germline V gives CDR1 KGHSH, CDR2 LQKENI. CDR3 sequence (DNA): TGTGCCAGCTCAACGGTAGCTAACTATGGCTACACCTTC. Its translation is CASSTVANYGYTF.

The gene calls are TRBV28 and TRBJ2-3; 13 bases are a match to TRBD2. In germline, CDR1 is MDHEN, CDR2 SYDVKM. CDR3 length: 15 residues. Trimming took 6 bases from V and 6 from J; bases not matched to a gene: 6. In DNA form, the CDR3 reads TGTGCCAGCAGCAGACTAGCGGGGGGAGGGGATACGCAGTATTTT. Translating gives CASSRLAGGGDTQYF.

The chain is built from TRBV27 and TRBJ2-7; D may be TRBD2 (5 bases). The CDR3 is 14 residues long. Germline CDR1 reads MNHEY; CDR2 reads SMNVEV (reference sequence). V shed 4 bases and J shed 4 bases, with 14 bases lying between them. CDR3 sequence: CASSSGGNTYEQYF. The CDR3 DNA reads as TGTGCCAGCAGTTCTGGAGGTAACACGTACGAGCAGTACTTC.

The J gene is TRBJ1-5, the V gene TRBV7-3, with TRBD1 matching 7 bases. Germline assignment: CDR1 SGHTA and CDR2 FQGTGA. The CDR3 contains 13 residues. J was trimmed by 9 bases and V by 8 bases; bases with no gene match: 10. CDR3 sequence (DNA): TGTGCCAGCGCTACAGGGGACGCTGGGCCCCAGCATTTT. It encodes CASATGDAGPQHF.

Only a few counts were recorded for this clone. The chain is built from TRBV15 and TRBJ1-5; 11 bases match TRBD1. V lost 2 bases to trimming and J lost 2 bases; unmatched junction nucleotides: 5. There are 17 residues in the CDR3. Germline CDR1 LNHNV, CDR2 YYDKDF (reference sequence). DNA for the CDR3: TGTGCCACCAGCAGACGCTGGGACAGGGGGGGCAATCAGCCCCAGCATTTT. Translating it yields CATSRRWDRGGNQPQHF.

The chain carries TRBV30 and TRBJ2-2; TRBD1 is a possible D gene (6 bases). V lost 2 bases and J 4 bases, leaving 17 bases between the germline ends. The CDR3 covers 16 residues. CDR1 GTSNPN and CDR2 SVGIG come from the germline V gene (reference sequence). The CDR3 region is CAWSNAFVGGTGELFF. CDR3 DNA: TGTGCCTGGAGTAACGCGTTTGTAGGGGGCACCGGGGAGCTGTTTTTT.

This sequence joins TRBV6-4 and TRBJ1-5, with D unresolved. The V gene's germline CDR1 is MRHNA and CDR2 SNTAGT. The CDR3 is 15 residues long. V gave up 4 bases and J gave up 0 bases, with 10 bases separating them. CDR3 residues: CASSVAAGSNQPQHF. As DNA, the CDR3 is TGTGCCAGCAGTGTGGCTGCGGGTAGCAATCAGCCCCAGCATTTT.

The rearrangement links TRBV6-4 to TRBJ1-2, with TRBD1 matching over 12 bases. From germline, CDR1 is MRHNA and CDR2 SNTAGT. The junction had 9 bases not matched to a gene; V was cut back by 0 bases and J by 7 bases. CDR3 length: 17 residues. CDR3 region: CASSDSGTGGLTGGYTF. The CDR3 DNA reads as TGTGCCAGCAGTGACTCAGGGACAGGGGGCCTCACTGGTGGCTACACCTTC.

This rearrangement joins TRBV7-9 to TRBJ1-6; maybe TRBD1 (6 bases). The CDR3 has 14 amino acids. CDR1 and CDR2 from the germline V gene are SEHNR and FQNEAQ (reference sequence). V was clipped by 1 base and J by 9 bases, with 10 bases between them. In DNA, the CDR3 is TGTGCCAGCAGCTTAGGCAGGGGTGGTTCACCCCTCCACTTT. This sequence encodes CASSLGRGGSPLHF.

The chain uses TRBV2 and TRBJ1-2; TRBD1 matches at 7 bases. With 4 bases clipped from V and 5 bases from J, the junction kept 7 bases outside the gene matches. The length of the CDR3 is 14 residues. CDR1 and CDR2 from the germline V gene are SNHLY and FYNNEI. This CDR3 reads CASSGESGGYGYTF. As DNA, the CDR3 is TGTGCCAGCAGTGGTGAATCAGGGGGTTATGGCTACACCTTC.

This clone was found a few times. The chain links TRBV23-1 to TRBJ2-7; tentative D call: TRBD1 (6 bases). TRBV23-1 falls under the ORF class, with uncertain function. V gave up 6 bases and J gave up 5 bases, with 17 bases separating them. The CDR3 has 14 amino acids. The chain's CDR3 is CASSTGKRKHEQYF. Written as DNA, the CDR3 is TGCGCCAGCAGCACAGGGAAGCGGAAACACGAGCAGTACTTC.

The chain combines TRBV2 with TRBJ1-2; D gene unclear. Trimming removed 7 bases at V and 1 base at J, with 19 bases between. The germline V gene encodes CDR1 SNHLY and CDR2 FYNNEI. The CDR3 runs to 16 residues. The CDR3 DNA reads as TGTGCCAGCACCATAGAGAGTGTCCGAGTTAACTATGGCTACACCTTC. Translated: CASTIESVRVNYGYTF. The entire variable domain, with the rest obtained from reference TRBV2 and TRBJ1-2, is as follows: EPEVTQTPSHQVTQMGQEVILRCVPISNHLYFYWYRQILGQKVEFLVSFYNNEISEKSEIFDDQFSVERPDGSNFTLKIRSTKLEDSAMYFCASTIESVRVNYGYTFGSGTRLTVV.

J is TRBJ1-2 and V is TRBV6-1; 11 positions match TRBD1. J gave up 8 bases and V 3 bases, and 5 bases lay outside the gene matches. Germline lookup yields CDR1 MNHNS and CDR2 SASEGT. CDR3 length: 14 residues. The CDR3 region is CASSEDRGLGGYTF. CDR3 DNA sequence: TGTGCCAGCAGTGAGGACAGGGGGCTAGGAGGCTACACCTTC.

The rearrangement links TRBV28 to TRBJ1-5; D not certain. Trimming cost V 7 bases and J 0 bases, with 7 bases left between them. CDR3 size: 13 residues. From germline, CDR1 is MDHEN and CDR2 SYDVKM. CDR3 amino acids: CASNYYSNQPQHF. CDR3 in DNA: TGTGCCAGCAATTACTATAGCAATCAGCCCCAGCATTTT.

The chain employs TRBV7-9 and TRBJ1-1; TRBD1 might be the D (5 bases). Looked up from germline, CDR1 is SEHNR and CDR2 is FQNEAQ (reference sequence). This CDR3 comprises 13 residues. Trimming removed 2 bases at V and 11 bases at J, with 15 bases between. CDR3 loop: CASSLPVQGGAFF. Written as DNA, the CDR3 is TGTGCCAGCAGCTTACCGGTTCAGGGAGGGGCTTTCTTT.

This clone was found a few times. The J gene is TRBJ1-6, the V gene TRBV7-4; D may be TRBD1 (5 bases). The V end was cut by 6 bases, the J end by 11 bases, with 17 bases between. Germline V gene sequence: CDR1 SGHVT, CDR2 SQSDAQ. This CDR3 region has 14 residues. DNA of the CDR3: TGTGCCAGCAGATGGGTGGGGCCCAGAACACCCCTCCACTTT. It is translated as CASRWVGPRTPLHF. Complete variable domain (other parts from reference TRBV7-4 and TRBJ1-6): GAGVSQSPRYKVAKRGRDVALRCDSISGHVTLYWYRQTLGQGSEVLTYSQSDAQRDKSGRPSGRFSAERPERSVSTLKIQRTEQGDSAVYLCASRWVGPRTPLHFGNGTRLTVT.

The V and J genes are TRBV3-1 (or the pseudogene TRBV3-2) and TRBJ1-1; D may be TRBD1 (5 bases). The CDR3 has 15 amino acids. Germline V gives CDR1 LGHDT, CDR2 YNNKEL (reference sequence). The ends were cut back, 4 bases at V and 1 base at J, with 13 bases in the middle. The CDR3 reads CASSPVTGTNTEAFF. The CDR3 DNA reads TGTGCCAGCAGCCCTGTTACAGGAACGAACACTGAAGCTTTCTTT.

The chain combines TRBV7-2 with TRBJ2-3; D possibly corresponds to TRBD1 (6 bases). This CDR3 is built from 17 residues. V lost 8 bases and J lost 0, with 21 bases in between. Germline loops: CDR1 SGHTA, CDR2 FQGNSA. The CDR3 sequence is CASRTRGGQGSTDTQYF. CDR3 bases: TGTGCCAGCCGCACTCGGGGTGGGCAGGGGAGCACAGATACGCAGTATTTT.